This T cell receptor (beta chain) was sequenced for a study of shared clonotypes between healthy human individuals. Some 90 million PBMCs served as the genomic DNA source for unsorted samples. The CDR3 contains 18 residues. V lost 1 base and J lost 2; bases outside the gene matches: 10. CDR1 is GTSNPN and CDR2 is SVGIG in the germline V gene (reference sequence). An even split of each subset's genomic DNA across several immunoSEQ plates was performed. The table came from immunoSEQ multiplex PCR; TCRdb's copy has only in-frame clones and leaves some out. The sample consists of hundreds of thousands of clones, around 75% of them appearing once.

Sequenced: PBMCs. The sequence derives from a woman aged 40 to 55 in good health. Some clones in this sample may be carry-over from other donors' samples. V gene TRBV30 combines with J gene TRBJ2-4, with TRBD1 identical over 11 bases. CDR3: CAWSGAIGTGGTKNIQYF. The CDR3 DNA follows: TGTGCCTGGAGTGGGGCCATCGGGACAGGGGGTACCAAAAACATTCAGTACTTC.